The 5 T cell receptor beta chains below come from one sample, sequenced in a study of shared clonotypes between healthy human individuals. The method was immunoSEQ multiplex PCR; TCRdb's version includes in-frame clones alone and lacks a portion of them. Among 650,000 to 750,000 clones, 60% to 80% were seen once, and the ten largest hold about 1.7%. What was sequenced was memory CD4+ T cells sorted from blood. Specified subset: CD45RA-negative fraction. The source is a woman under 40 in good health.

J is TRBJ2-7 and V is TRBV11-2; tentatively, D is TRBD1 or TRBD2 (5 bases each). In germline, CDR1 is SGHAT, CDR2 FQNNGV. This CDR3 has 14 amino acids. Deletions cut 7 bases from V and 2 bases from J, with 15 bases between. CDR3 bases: TGTGCCAGCAAAACCCGCCAGGGACCCTACGAGCAGTACTTC. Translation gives CASKTRQGPYEQYF.

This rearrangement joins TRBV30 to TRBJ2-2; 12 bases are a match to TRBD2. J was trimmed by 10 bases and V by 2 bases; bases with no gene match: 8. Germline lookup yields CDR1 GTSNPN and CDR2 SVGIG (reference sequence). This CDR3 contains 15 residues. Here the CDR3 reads CAWSPGLAGIEELFF. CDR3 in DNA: TGTGCCTGGAGTCCTGGACTAGCGGGAATTGAGGAGCTGTTTTTT.

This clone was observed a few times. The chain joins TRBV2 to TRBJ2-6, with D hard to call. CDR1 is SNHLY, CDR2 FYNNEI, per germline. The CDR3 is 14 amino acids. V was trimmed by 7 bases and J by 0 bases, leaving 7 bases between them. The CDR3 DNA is TGTGCCAGCACCCTGCTCTCTGGGGCCAACGTCCTGACTTTC. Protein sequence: CASTLLSGANVLTF.

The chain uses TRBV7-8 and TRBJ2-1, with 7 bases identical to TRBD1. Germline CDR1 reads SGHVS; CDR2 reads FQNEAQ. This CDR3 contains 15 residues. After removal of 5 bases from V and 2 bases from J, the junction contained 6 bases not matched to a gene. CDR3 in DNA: TGTGCCAGCAGCCCTCGACAGGGCCCCTACAATGAGCAGTTCTTC. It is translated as CASSPRQGPYNEQFF. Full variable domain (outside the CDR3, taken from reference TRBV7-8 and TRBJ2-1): GAGVSQSPRYKVAKRGQDVALRCDPISGHVSLFWYQQALGQGPEFLTYFQNEAQLDKSGLPSDRFFAERPEGSVSTLKIQRTQQEDSAVYLCASSPRQGPYNEQFFGPGTRLTVL.

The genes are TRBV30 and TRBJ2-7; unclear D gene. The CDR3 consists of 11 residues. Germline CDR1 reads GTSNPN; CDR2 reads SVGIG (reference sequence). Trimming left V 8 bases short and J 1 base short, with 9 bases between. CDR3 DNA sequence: TGTGCCGTAACGAATTCCTACGAGCAGTACTTC. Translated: CAVTNSYEQYF.